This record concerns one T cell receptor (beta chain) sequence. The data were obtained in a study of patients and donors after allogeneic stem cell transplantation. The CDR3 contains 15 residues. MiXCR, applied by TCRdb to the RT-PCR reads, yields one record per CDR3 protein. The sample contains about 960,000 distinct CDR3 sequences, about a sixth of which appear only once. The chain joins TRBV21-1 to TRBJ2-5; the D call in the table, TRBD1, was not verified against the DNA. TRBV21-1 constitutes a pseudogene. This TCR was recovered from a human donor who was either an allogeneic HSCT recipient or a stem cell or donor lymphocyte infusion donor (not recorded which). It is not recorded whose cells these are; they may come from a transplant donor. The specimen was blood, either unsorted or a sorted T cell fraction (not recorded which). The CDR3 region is CASSKVGRVRETQYF. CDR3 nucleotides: TGTGCCAGCAGCAAAGTAGGCAGGGTGCGGGAGACCCAGTACTTC.